The count of the clone carrying this TCR beta chain is one. Adults between about 18 and 89 years of age took part from about two dozen US areas. These data belong to a study of blood T cell repertoires in COVID-19. This CDR3 region has 17 residues. V lost 0 bases to trimming and J lost 0 bases; unmatched junction nucleotides: 5. CDR1 and CDR2 (germline): MGHRA, YSYEKL. Original analysis: How many nucleated cells were present was estimated from reference gene primer amplification. The method was immunoSEQ multiplex PCR; TCRdb's version includes in-frame clones alone and lacks a portion of them. The DNA gave D and trimming, while V, J and clone size come from that table. This table has about 400,000 clones, about 90% appearing once.

The genes are TRBV4-1 and TRBJ2-7, with 10 bases identical to TRBD2. The sequenced sample was PBMCs or T cells enriched from blood (not recorded which). This receptor was identified in a woman in her twenties or thirties who had recovered from COVID-19. DNA for the CDR3: TGCGCCAGCAGCCAAGATACACTAGCGGGGATCTCCTACGAGCAGTACTTC. This gives the protein CASSQDTLAGISYEQYF.